The TCR beta chain under discussion was sequenced for a study of blood T cell repertoires in COVID-19. Study in general: Material from acute and convalescent COVID-19 was sourced from the United States, Italy and Spain. From T cells, B-cell-depleted T cells, or PBMCs came the material, which was cDNA or gDNA.

V lost 5 bases and J 8 bases, leaving 12 bases between the germline ends. This CDR3 region has 12 residues. Germline V CDR1 and CDR2: SEHNR, FQNEAQ (reference sequence). Original handling: Counts of nucleated cells, estimated from reference gene primer amplification, were obtained. The method was immunoSEQ multiplex PCR; TCRdb's version includes in-frame clones alone and lacks a portion of them. V and J calls and clone size come straight from that table; D and trimming were deduced from the DNA. The sample holds about 7,500 clones, 73% seen once. This TCR derives from a human donor in a cohort sampled during active COVID-19. V is TRBV7-9 and J is TRBJ1-2; D call uncertain. The sequencing input was peripheral blood. The DNA for the CDR3 is TGTGCCAGCAGCCTGGACTGGCGGGGCTACACCTTC. It translates to CASSLDWRGYTF.